The 24 T cell receptor beta chains below all came from one sample that was sequenced in a study of T cells in Graves' hyperthyroidism and ophthalmopathy. From RNA transcripts, TCR beta CDR3 regions were amplified. Researchers ran a first-round RT-PCR on the TCR CDR3 using the HTBI primer set. TCRdb reprocessed the multiplex PCR reads with MiXCR, giving one entry per CDR3 protein. The top ten hold approximately 49% of the sample, which has 350,000 or so distinct CDR3 sequences, 15% to 20% seen once. Sequenced: blood. The receptors were sampled from a woman aged 45-65 years with Graves' hyperthyroidism.

This clonotype came up many times. This rearrangement joins TRBV6-1 to TRBJ2-3; 8 nucleotides match TRBD1. This CDR3 is 16 amino acids long. Trimming removed 8 bases from V and 0 bases from J; junction bases left unmatched: 10. Germline loops: CDR1 MNHNS, CDR2 SASEGT. The CDR3 DNA is TGTGCCAGCCGATTCGCAGGGGGCGATAGCACAGATACGCAGTATTTT. It specifies CASRFAGGDSTDTQYF.

This clonotype was detected only a few times. The chain combines TRBV20-1 with TRBJ1-4; no clear D gene. The CDR3 length is 14 residues. V was shortened by 0 bases and J by 8 bases, with 13 bases between the two germline ends. Germline V lookup: CDR1 DFQATT, CDR2 SNEGSKA (reference sequence). This CDR3 reads CSARDSRTLEKLFF. CDR3 coding DNA: TGCAGTGCTAGAGATTCTAGGACCCTGGAAAAACTGTTTTTT.

In its sample, this clonotype was seen a few times. The chain recombines TRBV25-1 with TRBJ2-6; D may be TRBD1 (5 bases). V lost 0 bases and J lost 4, with 16 bases in between. From germline, CDR1 is MGHDK and CDR2 SYGVNS. The CDR3 has 18 residues. The DNA for the CDR3 is TGTGCCAGCAGTGAATATTTCGAAGATTCAGGGGGGGCCAACGTCCTGACTTTC. Residues: CASSEYFEDSGGANVLTF.

This clonotype was detected only a few times. The V and J genes are TRBV20-1 and TRBJ2-3; 10 bases are a match to TRBD1. The J segment lost 5 bases and the V segment lost 0 bases, leaving 11 bases of the junction unmatched. The length of the CDR3 is 17 residues. Per the germline V gene, CDR1 is DFQATT and CDR2 is SNEGSKA (reference sequence). CDR3 coding DNA: TGCAGTGCTAGAGATGCCAGGACAGGGGGATTGGTAGATACGCAGTATTTT. Protein sequence: CSARDARTGGLVDTQYF.

The rearrangement links TRBV20-1 to TRBJ2-1, with a tentative D call TRBD2 (6 bases). This CDR3 has 20 residues. Trimming shortened V by 1 base and J by 8 bases, and 33 bases separated the two germline ends. Germline CDR1 reads DFQATT; CDR2 reads SNEGSKA (reference sequence). In DNA form, the CDR3 reads TGCAGTGCTAGAGCACCCTACCGTTTGGCACGGCGGGGCGTGGCGTATGAGCAGTTCTTC. Protein product: CSARAPYRLARRGVAYEQFF.

This clonotype was picked up many times. The chain couples TRBV5-1 to TRBJ2-1; D might be TRBD1 (6 bases). Germline V lookup: CDR1 SGHRS, CDR2 YFSETQ. This CDR3 is built from 15 residues. The V end was cut by 0 bases, the J end by 5 bases, with 12 bases between. CDR3 nucleotides: TGCGCCAGCAGCTTGGTGAGGGACACAAACAATGAGCAGTTCTTC. It codes for CASSLVRDTNNEQFF. The full variable domain, with the rest looked up from reference TRBV5-1 and TRBJ2-1, is KAGVTQTPRYLIKTRGQQVTLSCSPISGHRSVSWYQQTPGQGLQFLFEYFSETQRNKGNFPGRFSGRQFSNSRSEMNVSTLELGDSALYLCASSLVRDTNNEQFFGPGTRLTVL.

This clonotype has only a few counts. The J gene is TRBJ2-2, the V gene TRBV2; 9 bases map to TRBD2. CDR1 SNHLY and CDR2 FYNNEI come from the germline V gene. The CDR3 sequence is 17 residues long. V was clipped by 3 bases and J by 3 bases; unmatched bases: 8. The DNA of the CDR3 is TGTGCCAGCAGTGATGGGCCTAGCGGGGAGGACACCGGGGAGCTGTTTTTT. Residues: CASSDGPSGEDTGELFF.

This clonotype was counted between two and nine times. This chain joins TRBV6-2 or TRBV6-3 and TRBJ1-5; D is undetermined. Germline CDR1 reads MNHEY; CDR2 reads SVGEGT. V was pared by 7 bases and J by 0 bases, with 7 bases between. The CDR3 spans 13 residues. The CDR3 reads CASTQHSNQPQHF. CDR3 DNA sequence: TGTGCCAGCACGCAGCATAGCAATCAGCCCCAGCATTTT.

CDR3 in amino acids: CASSLGPETQYF. As DNA, the CDR3 is TGTGCCAGCAGTCTCGGACCAGAGACCCAGTACTTC. This chain links TRBV7-9 with TRBJ2-5; D not certain. The CDR3 runs 12 residues. V was clipped by 6 bases and J by 4 bases, with 9 bases between them. Germline CDR1 SEHNR, CDR2 FQNEAQ (reference sequence).

This clonotype was seen repeatedly, ten times or more. This chain connects TRBV3-1 to TRBJ2-7; perhaps D is TRBD1 or TRBD2 (5 bases each). CDR1 LGHDT and CDR2 YNNKEL come from the germline V gene (reference sequence). The CDR3 is 16 residues long. V was cut by 0 bases and J by 5 bases, with 17 bases left in between. CDR3 sequence: CASSQDGGVPVHEQYF. The CDR3 bases are TGTGCCAGCAGCCAAGATGGGGGTGTTCCGGTCCACGAGCAGTACTTC.

This clonotype has just a few counts. The CDR3 DNA follows: TGTGCCAGTAGTGACGCAGACACAGATACGCAGTATTTT. Translating it yields CASSDADTDTQYF. This rearrangement joins TRBV19 to TRBJ2-3; D is ambiguous. Germline lookup yields CDR1 LNHDA and CDR2 SQIVND (reference sequence). CDR3 length: 13 amino acids. Trimming left V 5 bases short and J 2 bases short, with 8 bases between.

This clonotype showed up just a few times. V gene TRBV9 combines with J gene TRBJ2-3; perhaps TRBD1 as D (7 bases). There are 16 residues in the CDR3. In germline, CDR1 is SGDLS, CDR2 YYNGEE. V was pared by 0 bases and J by 4 bases, with 15 bases between. CDR3 region: CASSVGGTGEADTQYF. As DNA, the CDR3 is TGTGCCAGCAGCGTAGGGGGCACAGGGGAGGCAGATACGCAGTATTTT.

In this sample, this clonotype turned up many times. The V gene is TRBV2, the J gene TRBJ1-5, with D possibly matching TRBD1 (6 bases). The CDR3 has 15 amino acids. The ends were cut back, 10 bases at V and 1 base at J, with 17 bases in the middle. Germline CDR1 SNHLY, CDR2 FYNNEI. CDR3 loop: CATRGAGASNQPQHF. CDR3 nucleotides: TGTGCCACCCGGGGGGCGGGGGCGAGCAATCAGCCCCAGCATTTT.

A remark on this clonotype: The CDR3 end shows no conserved phenylalanine or tryptophan, and so a read error is likely. The chain recombines TRBV6-1 with TRBJ2-4, with D maybe TRBD2 (6 bases). Trimming took off 5 bases at V and 7 bases at J, with 12 bases between the two ends. The germline V gene has CDR1 MNHNS and CDR2 SASEGT. The CDR3 sequence is 13 residues long. CDR3: CASSRGFENIQYS. CDR3 DNA sequence: TGTGCCAGCAGTCGGGGGTTCGAGAACATTCAGTACTCC.

This clonotype was counted at least ten times. The chain recombines TRBV30 with TRBJ1-1; TRBD1 agrees at 7 bases. J lost 6 bases, V lost 5 bases, and 3 bases had no gene match. This CDR3 region has 11 residues. Germline V lookup: CDR1 GTSNPN, CDR2 SVGIG (reference sequence). The CDR3 region has the DNA TGTGCCTGGGCCCAGGGGGCTGAAGCTTTCTTT. It codes for CAWAQGAEAFF.

This clonotype has ten or more counts. V usage is TRBV2 and J usage is TRBJ1-5; D call uncertain. V was clipped by 0 bases and J by 0 bases, with 6 bases between them. The germline V gene has CDR1 SNHLY and CDR2 FYNNEI. The CDR3 runs to 15 residues. CDR3 residues: CASSEAAYSNQPQHF. The CDR3 DNA reads as TGTGCCAGCAGTGAAGCGGCGTATAGCAATCAGCCCCAGCATTTT.

The chain joins TRBV2 to TRBJ1-2; 10 bases map to TRBD1. The CDR3 is made up of 14 amino acids. The germline gives CDR1 SNHLY, CDR2 FYNNEI. V lost 6 bases to trimming and J lost 5 bases; unmatched junction nucleotides: 6. The CDR3: CASRGTGEVYGYTF. CDR3 coding DNA: TGTGCCAGCAGAGGGACAGGGGAGGTTTATGGCTACACCTTC.

As concerns this clonotype: A single base separates this from a much larger clone, so it may be a read error. The chain has TRBV12-3 or TRBV12-4 and TRBJ2-1; 8 nucleotides match TRBD1. The assigned J gene may be wrong: the sequence end matches TRBJ2-7 better. The CDR3 extends over 16 amino acids. CDR3: CASSPPQGVSYNEQYF. In DNA form, the CDR3 reads TGTGCCAGCAGTCCCCCACAGGGGGTCTCCTACAATGAGCAGTACTTC.

The J gene is TRBJ2-7, the V gene TRBV18, with 12 bases lining up with TRBD1. V lost 3 bases, J lost 4 bases, and 4 bases stayed unmatched. Germline lookup yields CDR1 KGHSH and CDR2 LQKENI. The CDR3 spans 15 residues. The CDR3 spells CASSPGTGGRYEQYF. CDR3 nucleotide sequence: TGTGCCAGCTCACCCGGGACAGGGGGCAGGTACGAGCAGTACTTC.

The V and J genes are TRBV7-9 and TRBJ1-1, with D hard to call. This CDR3 has 17 residues. Trimming cost V 2 bases and J 1 base, with 17 bases left between them. Germline CDR1 and CDR2: SEHNR and FQNEAQ (reference sequence). Written as DNA, the CDR3 is TGTGCCAGCAGCTTACGCACGGCCGGAGAGCCGAACACTGAAGCTTTCTTT. It is translated as CASSLRTAGEPNTEAFF.

Ten or more counts support this clonotype. The chain uses TRBV7-9 and TRBJ1-1; tentative D call: TRBD1 (6 bases). Looked up from germline, CDR1 is SEHNR and CDR2 is FQNEAQ (reference sequence). CDR3 length: 13 amino acids. Trimming removed 1 base from V and 7 bases from J, with 10 bases in between. The CDR3 bases are TGTGCCAGCAGCTTAGTCGGGGGCGGTGAAGCTTTCTTT. Encoded protein: CASSLVGGGEAFF.

In this sample, this clonotype turned up a few times. The junction departs from the called germline gene at one end, perhaps through a read error. The V gene is TRBV7-7, the J gene TRBJ2-2; TRBD2 matches 13 bases. The CDR3 consists of 17 residues. CDR1 is SSHAT, CDR2 FNYEAQ, per germline (reference sequence). The chain's CDR3 is CASSPNHGLAGAGELFF. The DNA for the CDR3 is TGTGCTAGCAGCCCTAACCACGGACTAGCGGGAGCCGGGGAGCTGTTTTTT.

This clonotype was observed a few times. The CDR3, as DNA: TGTGCCGAGGCAAAGGGGCAGTTCTATGGCTACACCTTC. This translates into CAEAKGQFYGYTF. The chain joins TRBV2 to TRBJ1-2, with D possibly TRBD1 on 5 matching bases. The CDR3 covers 13 residues. V lost 11 bases and J 4 bases, leaving 17 bases between the germline ends. Germline-derived CDR1 and CDR2 are SNHLY and FYNNEI.

In this sample, this clonotype turned up many times. The chain recombines TRBV3-1 with TRBJ2-2; either TRBD1 or TRBD2 may supply D (5 bases each). V was trimmed by 0 bases and J by 0 bases, leaving 14 bases between them. CDR3 length: 18 residues. Per the germline V gene, CDR1 is LGHDT and CDR2 is YNNKEL (reference sequence). CDR3 DNA: TGTGCCAGCAGCCAAGAGGGGGTATGGTCCACGAACACCGGGGAGCTGTTTTTT. Translating gives CASSQEGVWSTNTGELFF.